These 24 T cell receptor beta chains were all obtained from the same sample, sequenced in a study of blood T cell repertoires in COVID-19. Libraries were prepared by immunoSEQ multiplex PCR; TCRdb keeps only in-frame clonotypes and omits some of them. The top ten clones hold over 5% of a sample with 40,000 to 55,000 clones, roughly 91% of them seen once. Material: peripheral blood. Receptor source: a man in his fifties with active COVID-19.

The rearrangement joins TRBV5-1 to TRBJ1-1, with D perhaps TRBD1 (5 bases). CDR1 is SGHRS, CDR2 YFSETQ, per germline. Trimming removed 2 bases from V and 7 bases from J, with 15 bases in between. The CDR3 is 14 amino acids. CDR3 in amino acids: CASSLVSGPHEAFF. The CDR3 nucleotides read TGCGCCAGCAGCTTAGTCTCAGGGCCCCATGAAGCTTTCTTT.

The rearrangement uses TRBV19 and TRBJ1-2; 10 bases line up with TRBD1. Trimming removed 3 bases from V and 4 bases from J; junction bases left unmatched: 5. This CDR3 is built from 15 residues. Germline-derived CDR1 and CDR2 are LNHDA and SQIVND (reference sequence). The CDR3 nucleotides read TGTGCCAGTAGTATTGACAGGGGGCGAGGCTATGGCTACACCTTC. Protein: CASSIDRGRGYGYTF.

The chain carries TRBV18 and TRBJ2-1, with 9 bases identical to TRBD2. The CDR3 runs to 15 residues. Unmatched junction bases numbered 4, after V lost 2 bases and J lost 5 bases. The V gene's germline CDR1 is KGHSH and CDR2 LQKENI. Here the CDR3 DNA reads TGTGCCAGCTCACCATTTAGCGGGAGCCACAATGAGCAGTTCTTC. This encodes CASSPFSGSHNEQFF.

This clone has more than one count but fewer than ten. J is TRBJ1-1 and V is TRBV30; 7 bases line up with TRBD1. J lost 10 bases, V lost 2 bases, and 1 base had no gene match. This CDR3 is built from 10 residues. Germline assignment: CDR1 GTSNPN and CDR2 SVGIG (reference sequence). This CDR3 reads CAWSRTGAFF. DNA for the CDR3: TGTGCCTGGAGTAGGACAGGAGCTTTCTTT. The full variable domain, in which reference TRBV30 and TRBJ1-1 provide the parts outside the CDR3, is SQTIHQWPATLVQPVGSPLSLECTVEGTSNPNLYWYRQAAGRGLQLLFYSVGIGQISSEVPQNLSASRPQDRQFILSSKKLLLSDSGFYLCAWSRTGAFFGQGTRLTVV.

This chain connects TRBV5-1 to TRBJ1-6, with TRBD1 matching over 8 bases. Germline V gene data show CDR1 as SGHRS and CDR2 as YFSETQ. CDR3 length: 15 amino acids. The trim removed 0 bases at V and 5 bases at J, leaving 1 base unmatched. As DNA, the CDR3 is TGCGCCAGCAGCTTGGGGACAGGGAATAATTCACCCCTCCACTTT. It is translated as CASSLGTGNNSPLHF.

The chain couples TRBV6-5 to TRBJ2-7; 9 bases are a match to TRBD1. V gave up 2 bases and J gave up 6 bases; unmatched junction bases: 8. CDR3 size: 15 residues. Germline V gene lookup returns CDR1 MNHEY and CDR2 SVGAGI. CDR3: CASSYTQGARGEQYF. As DNA, the CDR3 is TGTGCCAGCAGTTACACACAGGGGGCGCGAGGCGAGCAGTACTTC.

The V gene is TRBV18, the J gene TRBJ1-1, with 9 bases aligning to TRBD1. Trimming at V came to 6 bases and at J to 2 bases, leaving 7 bases not matched to a gene. Germline V gene lookup returns CDR1 KGHSH and CDR2 LQKENI. The CDR3 contains 15 residues. CDR3 protein: CASSGQGPPNTEAFF. DNA of the CDR3: TGTGCCAGCTCCGGACAGGGGCCACCAAACACTGAAGCTTTCTTT. Combining the CDR3 with reference TRBV18 and TRBJ1-1 gives the whole variable domain NAGVMQNPRHLVRRRGQEARLRCSPMKGHSHVYWYRQLPEEGLKFMVYLQKENIIDESGMPKERFSAEFPKEGPSILRIQQVVRGDSAAYFCASSGQGPPNTEAFFGQGTRLTVV.

The rearrangement uses TRBV29-1 and TRBJ2-2; 12 nucleotides agree with TRBD2. Germline trimming cut 3 bases from V and 4 bases from J; bases unmatched to any gene: 9. The CDR3 runs 17 residues. Germline V CDR1 and CDR2: SQVTM, ANQGSEA. CDR3: CSVERPTSGSSTGELFF. CDR3 DNA sequence: TGCAGCGTTGAGAGGCCGACTAGCGGGAGTTCCACCGGGGAGCTGTTTTTT.

The chain carries TRBV19 and TRBJ1-2; D is perhaps TRBD1 (5 bases). Trimming took 4 bases from V and 8 from J, leaving 17 bases between them. The CDR3 length is 14 residues. Germline V lookup: CDR1 LNHDA, CDR2 SQIVND (reference sequence). CDR3 nucleotides: TGTGCCAGTAGTACCCCTTCAGGGAATCGGGGCTACACCTTC. Protein: CASSTPSGNRGYTF.

This chain links TRBV19 with TRBJ2-1; tentatively, D is TRBD2 (6 bases). The V gene lost 3 bases and the J gene lost 13 bases, with 16 bases spanning the gap. Germline CDR1 is LNHDA and CDR2 is SQIVND (reference sequence). The CDR3 is 13 amino acids. The CDR3 here is CASSMGLANGQFF. The CDR3 DNA is TGTGCCAGTAGTATGGGGCTAGCGAATGGACAGTTCTTC. Drawing the rest from reference TRBV19 and TRBJ2-1, the complete variable domain is DGGITQSPKYLFRKEGQNVTLSCEQNLNHDAMYWYRQDPGQGLRLIYYSQIVNDFQKGDIAEGYSVSREKKESFPLTVTSAQKNPTAFYLCASSMGLANGQFFGPGTRLTVL.

The chain links TRBV9 to TRBJ2-3; 11 bases map to TRBD2. With V trimmed by 3 bases and J by 0 bases, 6 bases remained unmatched. This CDR3 has 17 amino acids. Germline-derived CDR1 and CDR2 are SGDLS and YYNGEE. CDR3 protein: CASSELAGASSTDTQYF. CDR3 nucleotides: TGTGCCAGCAGCGAACTAGCGGGGGCTTCTAGCACAGATACGCAGTATTTT.

The V call is TRBV7-6, the J call TRBJ1-6; D gene ambiguous. Trimming shortened V by 4 bases and J by 7 bases, and 14 bases separated the two germline ends. CDR3 length: 15 residues. CDR1 is SGHVS and CDR2 is FNYEAQ in the germline V gene. Here the CDR3 DNA reads TGTGCCAGCAGCTCCCGGCGGCAGTCAAATTCACCCCTCCACTTT. It yields the protein CASSSRRQSNSPLHF. Variable domain in full (rest from reference TRBV7-6 and TRBJ1-6): GAGVSQSPRYKVTKRGQDVALRCDPISGHVSLYWYRQALGQGPEFLTYFNYEAQQDKSGLPNDRFSAERPEGSISTLTIQRTEQRDSAMYRCASSSRRQSNSPLHFGNGTRLTVT.

Only a few counts were recorded for this clone. CDR3 protein: CASSLVAGANSYEQYF. The DNA of the CDR3 is TGCGCCAGCAGCTTGGTAGCGGGAGCGAACTCCTACGAGCAGTACTTC. The V gene is TRBV5-1, the J gene TRBJ2-7; TRBD2 matches at 9 bases. The CDR3 covers 16 residues. Looked up from germline, CDR1 is SGHRS and CDR2 is YFSETQ. The J segment lost 0 bases and the V segment lost 0 bases, leaving 4 bases of the junction unmatched.

This chain uses TRBV27 with TRBJ1-3, with 10 bases lining up with TRBD1. J gave up 2 bases and V 6 bases, and 4 bases lay outside the gene matches. The CDR3 contains 15 residues. Germline CDR1 MNHEY, CDR2 SMNVEV (reference sequence). CDR3 in amino acids: CASRSGTGAGNTIYF. CDR3 nucleotide sequence: TGTGCCAGCAGGTCCGGGACAGGGGCTGGAAACACCATATATTTT.

The chain combines TRBV7-9 with TRBJ1-1; perhaps TRBD1 as D (6 bases). Germline V CDR1 and CDR2: SEHNR, FQNEAQ (reference sequence). Trimming left V 5 bases short and J 11 bases short, with 15 bases between. The length of the CDR3 is 12 residues. In DNA form, the CDR3 reads TGTGCCAGCAGCACCGACAGGCCGGGGGCTTTCTTT. This sequence encodes CASSTDRPGAFF. Filled out from reference TRBV7-9 and TRBJ1-1, the complete variable domain reads DTGVSQNPRHKITKRGQNVTFRCDPISEHNRLYWYRQTLGQGPEFLTYFQNEAQLEKSRLLSDRFSAERPKGSFSTLEIQRTEQGDSAMYLCASSTDRPGAFFGQGTRLTVV.

V is TRBV7-8 and J is TRBJ1-3; 7 bases match TRBD1. The junction had 2 bases not matched to a gene; V was cut back by 0 bases and J by 3 bases. Germline values: CDR1 SGHVS, CDR2 FQNEAQ. CDR3 length: 15 residues. CDR3: CASSLARGLGNTIYF. As DNA, the CDR3 is TGTGCCAGCAGCTTAGCGAGGGGGCTTGGAAACACCATATATTTT.

The chain recombines TRBV7-7 with TRBJ2-2; D unclear. Trimming removed 5 bases from V and 6 bases from J, with 16 bases in between. This CDR3 has 15 residues. The germline gives CDR1 SSHAT, CDR2 FNYEAQ (reference sequence). The CDR3 DNA is TGTGCCAGCAGCCCAAAGGCGGATTCGGCCGGGGAGCTGTTTTTT. Its translation is CASSPKADSAGELFF.

The rearrangement uses TRBV19 and TRBJ1-5; a weak D match, TRBD1 (6 bases). The germline V gene encodes CDR1 LNHDA and CDR2 SQIVND (reference sequence). V lost 7 bases to trimming and J lost 1 base, with 14 bases between them. This CDR3 comprises 15 residues. This CDR3 is CASTRGPGSNQPQHF. The DNA for the CDR3 is TGTGCCAGTACCAGGGGTCCAGGGAGCAATCAGCCCCAGCATTTT. The full variable domain, with the rest looked up from reference TRBV19 and TRBJ1-5, is DGGITQSPKYLFRKEGQNVTLSCEQNLNHDAMYWYRQDPGQGLRLIYYSQIVNDFQKGDIAEGYSVSREKKESFPLTVTSAQKNPTAFYLCASTRGPGSNQPQHFGDGTRLSIL.

This chain uses TRBV30 with TRBJ2-1; 11 bases align to TRBD2. The CDR3 consists of 21 residues. V was pared by 2 bases and J by 0 bases, with 18 bases of the junction left unmatched. The V gene's germline CDR1 is GTSNPN and CDR2 SVGIG (reference sequence). CDR3 coding DNA: TGTGCCTGGAGTTCGAAGGGTAGGCTAGCGGGGGGTAAGAGCTCCTACAATGAGCAGTTCTTC. Translated: CAWSSKGRLAGGKSSYNEQFF. Variable domain in full (rest from reference TRBV30 and TRBJ2-1): SQTIHQWPATLVQPVGSPLSLECTVEGTSNPNLYWYRQAAGRGLQLLFYSVGIGQISSEVPQNLSASRPQDRQFILSSKKLLLSDSGFYLCAWSSKGRLAGGKSSYNEQFFGPGTRLTVL.

V gene TRBV4-2 combines with J gene TRBJ2-2, with 10 nucleotides matching TRBD2. Germline V gene lookup returns CDR1 LGHNA and CDR2 YNFKEQ. The CDR3 sequence is 18 residues long. The V and J ends lost 0 bases and 0 bases, in that order; junction bases with no gene match: 4. The CDR3 loop is CASSQDPSGGTNTGELFF. The CDR3 nucleotides are TGTGCCAGCAGCCAAGACCCTAGCGGGGGAACGAACACCGGGGAGCTGTTTTTT.

This clone was observed a handful of times. The chain combines TRBV29-1 with TRBJ2-2; 9 positions match TRBD2. CDR3 length: 14 residues. J was trimmed by 6 bases and V by 5 bases; bases with no gene match: 7. The germline CDR1 and CDR2 sequences are SQVTM and ANQGSEA. The CDR3 is CSVFGLASPGELFF. DNA of the CDR3: TGCAGCGTTTTCGGACTAGCGTCGCCCGGGGAGCTGTTTTTT.

This clone was observed a few times. This rearrangement joins TRBV2 to TRBJ2-7; D is unresolved. Germline V CDR1 and CDR2: SNHLY, FYNNEI. This CDR3 is built from 14 residues. The ends were cut back, 2 bases at V and 6 bases at J, with 14 bases in the middle. CDR3 residues: CASSESRSRSEQYF. CDR3 nucleotide sequence: TGTGCCAGCAGTGAATCGAGGAGCCGCTCCGAGCAGTACTTC.

This clone was counted once. CDR3: CASSGSAGINTDTQYF. The CDR3 DNA sequence: TGTGCCAGCAGCGGTTCAGCGGGCATAAACACAGATACGCAGTATTTT. The chain has TRBV6-2 or TRBV6-3 and TRBJ2-3; D possibly corresponds to TRBD2 (6 bases). This CDR3 is built from 16 residues. CDR1 is MNHEY, CDR2 SVGEGT, per germline. Trimming pared 6 bases from V and 2 bases from J, leaving 18 bases between.

DNA of the CDR3: TGTGCCAGCAGCCCCGGGGGTCTTTATGGCTACACCTTC. Translated: CASSPGGLYGYTF. V usage is TRBV6-2 or TRBV6-3 and J usage is TRBJ1-2, with D tentatively TRBD1 (5 bases). Germline V gene sequence: CDR1 MNHEY, CDR2 SVGEGT. The CDR3 runs to 13 residues. V lost 6 bases to trimming and J lost 5 bases, with 13 bases between them.